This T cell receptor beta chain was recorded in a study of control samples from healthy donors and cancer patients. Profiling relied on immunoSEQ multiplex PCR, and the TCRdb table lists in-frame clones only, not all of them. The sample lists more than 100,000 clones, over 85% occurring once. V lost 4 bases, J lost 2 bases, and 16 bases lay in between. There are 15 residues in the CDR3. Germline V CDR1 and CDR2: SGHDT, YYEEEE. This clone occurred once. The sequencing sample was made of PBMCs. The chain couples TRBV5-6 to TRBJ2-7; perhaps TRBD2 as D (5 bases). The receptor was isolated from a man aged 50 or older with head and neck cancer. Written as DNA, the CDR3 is TGTGCCAGCAGCCCGGGAAGTGTTTTCACCTACGAGCAGTACTTC. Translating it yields CASSPGSVFTYEQYF.